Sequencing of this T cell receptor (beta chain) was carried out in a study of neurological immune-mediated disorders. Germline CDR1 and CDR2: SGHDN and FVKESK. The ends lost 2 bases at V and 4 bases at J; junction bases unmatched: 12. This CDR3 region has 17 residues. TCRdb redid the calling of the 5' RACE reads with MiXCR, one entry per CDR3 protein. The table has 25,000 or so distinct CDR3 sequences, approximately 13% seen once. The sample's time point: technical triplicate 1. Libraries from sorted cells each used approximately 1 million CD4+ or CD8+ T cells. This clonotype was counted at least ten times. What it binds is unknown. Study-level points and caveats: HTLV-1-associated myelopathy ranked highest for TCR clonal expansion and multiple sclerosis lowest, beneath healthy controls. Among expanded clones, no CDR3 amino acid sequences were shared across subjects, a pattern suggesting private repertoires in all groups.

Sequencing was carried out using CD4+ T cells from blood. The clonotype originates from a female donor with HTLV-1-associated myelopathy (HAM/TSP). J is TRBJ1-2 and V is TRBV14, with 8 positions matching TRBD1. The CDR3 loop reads CASSQTLRPGTGYGYTF. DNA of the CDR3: TGTGCCAGCAGCCAAACCCTACGACCCGGGACAGGCTATGGCTACACCTTC.